The entry below describes one T cell receptor beta chain. Its target is unknown. Produced via immunoSEQ multiplex PCR; TCRdb's table is partial and in-frame only. The sample lists more than 100,000 clones, about 87% occurring once. The CDR3 has 14 residues. Germline V gives CDR1 GTSNPN, CDR2 SVGIG (reference sequence). Trimming cost V 2 bases and J 3 bases, with 10 bases left between them. This sample was taken from a study of T cell responses to AZD1222 COVID-19 vaccine. Study results and limitations: It should be noted that donors were predominantly white British and more often female, and clonal diversity was possibly underestimated. The study found vaccine-associated CD4 TCRs spanning spike, dominant at 160-218 and 743-854. Per reports, nearly half of all spike-specific TCRs target regions that are unmutated in variants. An increase in Spike-specific TCR breadth and depth was observed after two AZD1222 doses.

This sequence was found in an adult in good health. This rearrangement joins TRBV30 to TRBJ2-2; D is ambiguous. The sequences come from peripheral blood, collected on day 0 of AZD1222 vaccination. The CDR3 DNA reads as TGTGCCTGGAGTAGCATAGGGCACACCGGGGAGCTGTTTTTT. Translation: CAWSSIGHTGELFF.